This TCR beta chain was documented in a study of cytomegalovirus exposure and HLA in healthy donors. Findings and caveats of the study: Analysis was performed later, and it showed HLA-associated TCR beta chains to be more clonally expanded than equally common others. A link between a missense DCLRE1C variant and TCR beta V- and J-gene trimming emerged from a later analysis. Some TCR beta chains (roughly 150 of them) were listed as cytomegalovirus-associated. It is likely that the observed cluster of highly shared sequence variants was a sequencing artifact.

PCR employed 60 Vbeta and 13 Jbeta primers. TCRdb's copy holds only in-frame clones and misses some; the assay was immunoSEQ multiplex PCR. The sample includes 150,000 to 200,000 clones, around 84% of them seen just once. Germline V gives CDR1 SGHTA, CDR2 FQGTGA. Trimming cost V 5 bases and J 9 bases; bases outside gene matches: 7. This CDR3 spans 13 amino acids. With respect to this clone: As yet, its antigen is unknown.

The chain carries TRBV7-3 and TRBJ2-1; 7 nucleotides line up with TRBD1. The receptor's source is a woman between 18 and 29 years old in good health and CMV-seronegative. The sequenced sample was PBMCs. The CDR3 is CASSRDREGEQFF. The CDR3 coding sequence is TGTGCCAGCAGCCGAGACAGGGAAGGTGAGCAGTTCTTC.